This TCR beta chain derives from a study of blood T cell repertoires in COVID-19. As originally analysed: Nucleated cell counts were estimated from reference gene primer amplification. The data were produced by immunoSEQ multiplex PCR, yet TCRdb's version contains in-frame clones alone and is incomplete. From that table come the V and J calls and clone size; the DNA was used to work out D and trimming. The sample has about 400,000 clones; 88% are singletons. The TCR sequence derives from a woman in her thirties or forties with acute COVID-19. The sample consisted of PBMCs or T cells enriched from blood (not recorded which).

The CDR3 DNA reads TGTGCCAGCAGTTACGGGGGTACGATGAACACTGAAGCTTTCTTT. This codes for CASSYGGTMNTEAFF. The chain couples TRBV2 to TRBJ1-1; a weak D match, TRBD1 (5 bases). Germline CDR1 reads SNHLY; CDR2 reads FYNNEI. With 5 bases removed from V and 0 bases from J, the gap between germline ends came to 13 bases. The CDR3 totals 15 residues. Combining the CDR3 with reference TRBV2 and TRBJ1-1 gives the whole variable domain EPEVTQTPSHQVTQMGQEVILRCVPISNHLYFYWYRQILGQKVEFLVSFYNNEISEKSEIFDDQFSVERPDGSNFTLKIRSTKLEDSAMYFCASSYGGTMNTEAFFGQGTRLTVV.